The TCR beta chain described here comes from a study of T cell responses to AZD1222 COVID-19 vaccine. A remark on this clone: Its antigen is not identified.

Broader study findings: There were vaccine-associated CD4 TCRs across spike, dominant at 160-218 and 743-854.

With V trimmed by 0 bases and J by 5 bases, 6 bases remained unmatched. CDR3 size: 16 residues. CDR1 and CDR2 from the germline V gene are LGHNA and YNFKEQ. Clones were sequenced by immunoSEQ multiplex PCR, and TCRdb holds only the in-frame ones, with some missing. The sample lists under 150,000 clones; 75% to 95% were seen once. V and J are TRBV4-2 and TRBJ2-5; 10 bases align to TRBD2. The specimen comprised peripheral blood, sampled 28 days after the second AZD1222 dose. The clonotype was recovered from an adult who received the AZD1222 COVID-19 vaccine. The CDR3 DNA sequence: TGTGCCAGCAGCCAAGAATGGAGCGGGGGGGGCGAGACCCAGTACTTC. It translates to CASSQEWSGGGETQYF.